Included here is one T cell receptor (beta chain) sequence, with context. Its antigen is unknown. The data are from a study of vaccination effects on CD4 cells after COVID-19. Measured with immunoSEQ multiplex PCR; TCRdb has only the in-frame clones, and not every one. The profile shows 70,000 to 85,000 clones, approximately 80% of them singletons. Germline lookup yields CDR1 KGHSH and CDR2 LQKENI. Trimming cost V 2 bases and J 6 bases, with 10 bases left between them. This CDR3 contains 13 residues. Study-level findings and limits: Missing from the study were early post-infection timepoints, and its convalescent patients were few.

Viral peptide pools were used in the ViraFEST assay to expand antigen-specific CD4+ T cells, and sequencing came afterward. Following culture for about 11 days, CD4+ T cells were isolated. Two-dose BNT162b2 or mRNA-1273 vaccination was given to participants. A few million PBMC were placed in each well, which was supplemented with 10 IU/ml IL-2 and about 10 ug/ml peptides. The chain recombines TRBV18 with TRBJ1-1; no clear D gene. The starting material was CD4+ T cells from PBMCs cultured with HCoV-229E spike peptides, obtained after COVID-19 vaccination. The clonotype originates from a human donor who received a COVID-19 vaccine. CDR3: CASSPVTLPEAFF. CDR3 coding DNA: TGTGCCAGCTCACCAGTCACTCTCCCTGAAGCTTTCTTT.